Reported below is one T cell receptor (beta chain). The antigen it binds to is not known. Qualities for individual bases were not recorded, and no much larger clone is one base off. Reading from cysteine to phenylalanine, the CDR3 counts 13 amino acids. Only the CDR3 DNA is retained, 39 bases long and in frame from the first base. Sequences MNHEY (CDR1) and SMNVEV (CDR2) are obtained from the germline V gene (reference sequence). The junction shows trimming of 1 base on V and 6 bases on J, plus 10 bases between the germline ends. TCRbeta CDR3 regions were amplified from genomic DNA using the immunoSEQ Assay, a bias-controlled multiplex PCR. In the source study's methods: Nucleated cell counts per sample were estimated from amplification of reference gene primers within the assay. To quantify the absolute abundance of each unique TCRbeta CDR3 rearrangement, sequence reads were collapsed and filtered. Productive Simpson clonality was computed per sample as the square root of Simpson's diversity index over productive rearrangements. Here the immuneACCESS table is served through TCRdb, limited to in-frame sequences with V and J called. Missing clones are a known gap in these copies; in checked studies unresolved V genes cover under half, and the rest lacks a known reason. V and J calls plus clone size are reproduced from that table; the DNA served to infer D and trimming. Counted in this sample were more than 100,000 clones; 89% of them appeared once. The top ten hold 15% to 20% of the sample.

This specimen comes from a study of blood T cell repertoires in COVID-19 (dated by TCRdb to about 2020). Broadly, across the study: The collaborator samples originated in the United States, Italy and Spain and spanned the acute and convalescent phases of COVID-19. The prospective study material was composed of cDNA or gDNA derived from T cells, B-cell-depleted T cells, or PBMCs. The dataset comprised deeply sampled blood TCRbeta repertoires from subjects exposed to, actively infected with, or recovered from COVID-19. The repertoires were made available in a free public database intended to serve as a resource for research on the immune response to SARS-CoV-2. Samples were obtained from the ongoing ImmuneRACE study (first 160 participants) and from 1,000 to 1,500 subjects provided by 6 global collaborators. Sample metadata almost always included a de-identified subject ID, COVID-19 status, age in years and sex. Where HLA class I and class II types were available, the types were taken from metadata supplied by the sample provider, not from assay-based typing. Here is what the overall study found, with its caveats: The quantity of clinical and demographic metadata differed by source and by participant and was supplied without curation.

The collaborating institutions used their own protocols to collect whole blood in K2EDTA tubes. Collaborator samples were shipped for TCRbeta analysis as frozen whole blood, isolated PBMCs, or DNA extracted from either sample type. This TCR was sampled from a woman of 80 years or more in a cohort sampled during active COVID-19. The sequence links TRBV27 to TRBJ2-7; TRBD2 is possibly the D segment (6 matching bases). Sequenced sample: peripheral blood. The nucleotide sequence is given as TGTGCCAGCAGTTTATTTTCCGGGGGCGAGCAGTACTTC. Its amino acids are CASSLFSGGEQYF.